A single sample is the source of the 21 T cell receptor beta chains below, sequenced in a study of shared clonotypes between healthy human individuals. Sequencing was performed with immunoSEQ multiplex PCR; in TCRdb, only in-frame clones are kept and a portion is missing. Among about 1.5 million clones listed, around 95% were seen once. Sequencing was carried out using naive CD4+ T cells sorted from blood. Subset reported: CD45RA+ positively selected. These receptors all come from a man aged 25-45 years in good health.

The rearrangement joins TRBV19 to TRBJ2-1, with TRBD1 identical over 8 bases. V lost 5 bases and J lost 1; bases outside the gene matches: 4. The CDR3 contains 15 residues. CDR1 LNHDA and CDR2 SQIVND come from the germline V gene (reference sequence). CDR3 region: CASSPGQGSYNEQFF. CDR3 coding DNA: TGTGCCAGTAGTCCCGGACAGGGATCCTACAATGAGCAGTTCTTC.

This rearrangement joins TRBV18 to TRBJ1-2; TRBD1 aligns across 8 bases. V trimming: 3 bases; J trimming: 4 bases; junction bases outside the gene matches: 13. The germline V gene encodes CDR1 KGHSH and CDR2 LQKENI. CDR3 size: 17 residues. Here the CDR3 reads CASSPSAPGQASYGYTF. The CDR3 DNA sequence: TGTGCCAGCTCACCGTCGGCTCCGGGACAGGCATCCTATGGCTACACCTTC.

CDR3 loop: CASRREGFGYTF. Written as DNA, the CDR3 is TGTGCCAGCAGACGAGAGGGCTTTGGCTACACCTTC. The chain uses TRBV6-6 and TRBJ1-2; no clear D. CDR3 length: 12 amino acids. From germline, CDR1 is MNHNY and CDR2 SVGAGI (reference sequence). The V and J ends lost 6 bases and 7 bases respectively, with 12 bases between them.

A single count supports this clone. The chain carries TRBV28 and TRBJ2-1, with 7 bases that match TRBD1. The germline V gene has CDR1 MDHEN and CDR2 SYDVKM. The CDR3 consists of 16 residues. V shed 5 bases, J shed 4 bases, and the junction held 11 bases outside the gene matches. The CDR3 is CASSRQTGKDYNEQFF. CDR3 DNA sequence: TGTGCCAGCAGTAGACAGACAGGGAAGGATTACAATGAGCAGTTCTTC.

The chain joins TRBV28 to TRBJ1-1; D ambiguous. Trimming pared 5 bases from V and 11 bases from J, leaving 18 bases between. The germline V gene encodes CDR1 MDHEN and CDR2 SYDVKM. This CDR3 is built from 13 residues. In DNA, the CDR3 is TGTGCCAGCAGTGTTGGACCGGTCGTAGGGGCTTTCTTT. Residues: CASSVGPVVGAFF.

The CDR3 nucleotides read TGTGCCAGCAGCTTAGGCCAGGCGCGACCCGGGGAGCTGTTTTTT. It is translated as CASSLGQARPGELFF. The chain links TRBV11-2 to TRBJ2-2; D remains unclear. The CDR3 runs to 15 residues. Trimming took off 1 base at V and 6 bases at J, with 12 bases between the two ends. Germline V gives CDR1 SGHAT, CDR2 FQNNGV.

The gene calls are TRBV7-8 and TRBJ2-7; D ambiguous. The CDR3 spans 16 residues. The germline V gene encodes CDR1 SGHVS and CDR2 FQNEAQ. Trimming removed 5 bases at V and 1 base at J, with 18 bases between. The CDR3 sequence: CASSESLGYFSYEQYF. The CDR3 nucleotides are TGTGCCAGCAGCGAAAGTTTGGGATACTTTTCCTACGAGCAGTACTTC.

This chain uses TRBV11-3 with TRBJ2-7; no definite D call. There are 12 residues in the CDR3. In germline, CDR1 is SGHNT, CDR2 YENEEA. Trimming took 3 bases from V and 6 from J, leaving 9 bases between them. The CDR3 protein is CASSFWAGEQYF. The CDR3 coding sequence is TGTGCCAGCAGCTTCTGGGCTGGCGAGCAGTACTTC.

V and J are TRBV7-9 and TRBJ2-2, with 10 bases fitting TRBD2. V was pared by 0 bases and J by 5 bases, with 6 bases of the junction left unmatched. The CDR3 length is 17 residues. Germline V gene data show CDR1 as SEHNR and CDR2 as FQNEAQ (reference sequence). CDR3: CASSLAASGSRTGELFF. The DNA for the CDR3 is TGTGCCAGCAGCTTAGCGGCTAGCGGGAGTCGGACCGGGGAGCTGTTTTTT. Full variable domain (outside the CDR3, taken from reference TRBV7-9 and TRBJ2-2): DTGVSQNPRHKITKRGQNVTFRCDPISEHNRLYWYRQTLGQGPEFLTYFQNEAQLEKSRLLSDRFSAERPKGSFSTLEIQRTEQGDSAMYLCASSLAASGSRTGELFFGEGSRLTVL.

The chain carries TRBV10-2 and TRBJ2-1, with D perhaps being TRBD1 or TRBD2 (5 bases each). CDR3 size: 14 residues. Germline V gene data show CDR1 as WSHSY and CDR2 as SAAADI. V lost 9 bases to trimming and J lost 0 bases, with 12 bases between them. CDR3 amino acids: CARADGGSYNEQFF. The CDR3 coding sequence is TGCGCCAGGGCGGATGGGGGCTCCTACAATGAGCAGTTCTTC.

Only a few counts were recorded for this clone. Additional DNA sequences in this sample encode the identical CDR3. This chain uses TRBV7-2 with TRBJ1-2; D not resolved. This CDR3 spans 11 amino acids. The V gene lost 5 bases and the J gene lost 5 bases, with 6 bases spanning the gap. The V gene's germline CDR1 is SGHTA and CDR2 FQGNSA. The CDR3 nucleotides are TGTGCCAGCAGCCCACTGTATGGCTACACCTTC. Its protein product is CASSPLYGYTF.

The V call is TRBV7-6, the J call TRBJ2-7; D unclear. Trimming cost V 2 bases and J 3 bases, with 14 bases left between them. Germline-derived CDR1 and CDR2 are SGHVS and FNYEAQ. This CDR3 spans 15 amino acids. CDR3 DNA: TGTGCCAGCAGCTTAAGTTATGACTCGAGCTACGAGCAGTACTTC. Amino acid sequence: CASSLSYDSSYEQYF.

The chain joins TRBV18 to TRBJ2-1; the match to TRBD2 covers 13 bases. This CDR3 comprises 16 residues. Germline V gene lookup returns CDR1 KGHSH and CDR2 LQKENI. After removal of 4 bases from V and 3 bases from J, the junction contained 3 bases not matched to a gene. This CDR3 reads CASSLRTSGSYNEQFF. The DNA for the CDR3 is TGTGCCAGCTCACTCCGGACTAGCGGGAGCTACAATGAGCAGTTCTTC.

This sequence joins TRBV7-9 and TRBJ1-1, with a tentative D call TRBD1 (5 bases). CDR3 length: 16 residues. V shed 1 base and J shed 0 bases, with 12 bases lying between them. Germline-derived CDR1 and CDR2 are SEHNR and FQNEAQ (reference sequence). The CDR3 sequence is CASSLGPGRMNTEAFF. The CDR3 DNA sequence: TGTGCCAGCAGCTTAGGCCCGGGACGGATGAACACTGAAGCTTTCTTT. Full variable domain (rest looked up from reference TRBV7-9 and TRBJ1-1): DTGVSQNPRHKITKRGQNVTFRCDPISEHNRLYWYRQTLGQGPEFLTYFQNEAQLEKSRLLSDRFSAERPKGSFSTLEIQRTEQGDSAMYLCASSLGPGRMNTEAFFGQGTRLTVV.

The chain is built from TRBV28 and TRBJ1-2, with 7 bases identical to TRBD1. CDR1 is MDHEN and CDR2 is SYDVKM in the germline V gene. Trimming at V came to 5 bases and at J to 4 bases, leaving 10 bases not matched to a gene. This CDR3 spans 15 amino acids. CDR3 coding DNA: TGTGCCAGCAGTCCAAACCGGGGGACAGCCTATGGCTACACCTTC. This sequence encodes CASSPNRGTAYGYTF.

The V and J genes are TRBV2 and TRBJ2-7, with D perhaps matching TRBD2 (6 bases). V lost 6 bases, J lost 6 bases, and 12 bases lay in between. CDR3 length: 12 residues. CDR1 SNHLY and CDR2 FYNNEI come from the germline V gene. CDR3 DNA: TGTGCCAGCAGGAGGGACTTCCCCGAGCAGTACTTC. It is translated as CASRRDFPEQYF.

The sample holds a few counts of this clone. The same CDR3 is also encoded by other DNA sequences in this sample. This chain links TRBV18 with TRBJ2-7; no firm D call. Trimming took off 3 bases at V and 1 base at J, with 4 bases between the two ends. CDR1 and CDR2 from the germline V gene are KGHSH and LQKENI. This CDR3 is 12 amino acids long. CDR3 sequence reads: CASSPGSYEQYF. CDR3 nucleotides: TGTGCCAGCTCACCGGGTTCCTACGAGCAGTACTTC. The full variable domain, in which reference TRBV18 and TRBJ2-7 provide the parts outside the CDR3, is NAGVMQNPRHLVRRRGQEARLRCSPMKGHSHVYWYRQLPEEGLKFMVYLQKENIIDESGMPKERFSAEFPKEGPSILRIQQVVRGDSAAYFCASSPGSYEQYFGPGTRLTVT.

This chain links TRBV9 with TRBJ2-5; maybe TRBD1 (5 bases). Trimming cost V 4 bases and J 2 bases, with 15 bases left between them. This CDR3 contains 15 residues. The germline CDR1 and CDR2 sequences are SGDLS and YYNGEE. The CDR3 DNA reads as TGTGCCAGCAGCAAAGACATGGGGCAGCAAGAGACCCAGTACTTC. Translation: CASSKDMGQQETQYF. The full variable domain, its missing parts supplied by reference TRBV9 and TRBJ2-5, is DSGVTQTPKHLITATGQRVTLRCSPRSGDLSVYWYQQSLDQGLQFLIQYYNGEERAKGNILERFSAQQFPDLHSELNLSSLELGDSALYFCASSKDMGQQETQYFGPGTRLLVL.

On this clone itself: The sample has other DNA sequences that encode this CDR3 too. The chain recombines TRBV10-3 with TRBJ1-4; D is uncertain. The germline CDR1 and CDR2 sequences are ENHRY and SYGVKD. The ends were cut back, 4 bases at V and 5 bases at J, with 8 bases in the middle. CDR3 size: 13 residues. CDR3 in DNA: TGTGCCATCAGTGGTGAAGGGAATGAAAAACTGTTTTTT. The encoded protein is CAISGEGNEKLFF.

This clone was observed a handful of times. Other DNA variants within this sample encode the same CDR3. The gene calls are TRBV25-1 and TRBJ1-5; D remains ambiguous. Germline-derived CDR1 and CDR2 are MGHDK and SYGVNS. The CDR3 extends over 12 amino acids. V lost 1 base and J lost 7, with 5 bases in between. The DNA for the CDR3 is TGTGCCAGCAGTGAATCGGGGCAGCCCCAGCATTTT. It codes for CASSESGQPQHF.

The V gene is TRBV7-3, the J gene TRBJ1-5; D is possibly TRBD1 (5 bases). This CDR3 comprises 14 residues. Per germline, CDR1 SGHTA and CDR2 FQGTGA. V lost 4 bases and J 1 base, leaving 8 bases between the germline ends. The CDR3 DNA sequence: TGTGCCAGCAGCTCACGGGACAGCAATCAGCCCCAGCATTTT. Translated, it gives CASSSRDSNQPQHF.